These 18 T cell receptor beta chains were sequenced from one sample in a study of T cell repertoires in cytomegalovirus infection. Their antigens are not known. TCRdb reprocessed the reads via MiXCR and lists one record per CDR3 protein. The repertoire has roughly 920,000 distinct CDR3 sequences, around 32% of them found once; the top ten carry 13%. The specimen comprised cultured CD8+ T cells from PBMCs, sampled from culture after CMV antigen stimulation. These receptor sequences come from a human donor in good health (CMV status not recorded). Some clones in this sample may be carry-over from other donors' samples.

The genes are TRBV5-6 and TRBJ1-6; maybe TRBD1 (5 bases). The germline V gene has CDR1 SGHDT and CDR2 YYEEEE. The CDR3 totals 18 residues. V was trimmed by 2 bases and J by 5 bases, leaving 20 bases between them. CDR3 bases: TGTGCCAGCAGCTTTCTCCGGGGGGAGGCCGAGAATAATTCACCCCTCCACTTT. As protein: CASSFLRGEAENNSPLHF. Variable domain in full (rest from reference TRBV5-6 and TRBJ1-6): DAGVTQSPTHLIKTRGQQVTLRCSPKSGHDTVSWYQQALGQGPQFIFQYYEEEERQRGNFPDRFSGHQFPNYSSELNVNALLLGDSALYLCASSFLRGEAENNSPLHFGNGTRLTVT.

This clonotype was recorded a few times. The chain links TRBV6-8 to TRBJ1-1, with a weak D call TRBD1 (6 bases). The V gene lost 2 bases and the J gene lost 4 bases, with 11 bases spanning the gap. CDR1 is MNHGY and CDR2 is SAAAGT in the germline V gene. This CDR3 region has 14 residues. CDR3 in amino acids: CASSYTQGSTEAFF. CDR3 DNA sequence: TGTGCCAGCAGTTACACCCAGGGGAGCACTGAAGCTTTCTTT.

This clonotype came up a few times. The gene calls are TRBV6-5 and TRBJ2-2; D unresolved. The CDR3 spans 13 residues. Trimming left V 0 bases short and J 5 bases short, with 4 bases between. Germline V gives CDR1 MNHEY, CDR2 SVGAGI. CDR3 sequence reads: CASSYSWTGELFF. CDR3 DNA sequence: TGTGCCAGCAGTTACTCATGGACCGGGGAGCTGTTTTTT.

This chain connects TRBV5-1 to TRBJ1-1; D may be TRBD1 (6 bases). The V end was cut by 4 bases, the J end by 4 bases, with 17 bases between. There are 15 residues in the CDR3. Germline CDR1 reads SGHRS; CDR2 reads YFSETQ. The CDR3 protein is CASSPQGSGSTEAFF. CDR3 coding DNA: TGCGCCAGCAGCCCACAGGGAAGCGGTAGCACTGAAGCTTTCTTT.

The CDR3 spells CASSLIRGRYYNEQFF. The CDR3 bases are TGTGCCAGCAGCTTAATAAGGGGGCGCTACTACAATGAGCAGTTCTTC. V usage is TRBV7-3 and J usage is TRBJ2-1, with 7 bases aligning to TRBD1. Germline values: CDR1 SGHTA, CDR2 FQGTGA. V gave up 1 base and J gave up 3 bases; unmatched junction bases: 6. This CDR3 is built from 16 residues.

This clonotype appeared a few times. V usage is TRBV7-9 and J usage is TRBJ2-3, with D possibly being TRBD1 (6 bases). V was shortened by 5 bases and J by 8 bases, with 20 bases between the two germline ends. CDR1 and CDR2 from the germline V gene are SEHNR and FQNEAQ (reference sequence). The CDR3 spans 15 residues. The CDR3 DNA reads as TGTGCCAGCAGCCCGGAGGACAGCCCCCCTGGTACGCAGTATTTT. This codes for CASSPEDSPPGTQYF. The full variable domain, its missing parts supplied by reference TRBV7-9 and TRBJ2-3, is DTGVSQNPRHKITKRGQNVTFRCDPISEHNRLYWYRQTLGQGPEFLTYFQNEAQLEKSRLLSDRFSAERPKGSFSTLEIQRTEQGDSAMYLCASSPEDSPPGTQYFGPGTRLTVL.

This chain connects TRBV3-1 to TRBJ2-1, with D possibly TRBD1 on 5 matching bases. V gave up 3 bases and J gave up 9 bases, with 24 bases separating them. Germline assignment: CDR1 LGHDT and CDR2 YNNKEL (reference sequence). The CDR3 is 17 residues long. This CDR3 is CASSHEWGRAFHGEQFF. The CDR3 nucleotides read TGTGCCAGCAGCCATGAATGGGGCCGCGCCTTTCACGGTGAGCAGTTCTTC.

This clonotype appeared a few times. The chain carries TRBV5-6 and TRBJ2-7; 7 nucleotides match TRBD2. CDR1 and CDR2 from the germline V gene are SGHDT and YYEEEE. V trimming: 5 bases; J trimming: 2 bases; junction bases outside the gene matches: 7. The CDR3 contains 14 residues. The CDR3 DNA follows: TGTGCCAGCAGTTTCGGGGGGATTACCTACGAGCAGTACTTC. Protein product: CASSFGGITYEQYF.

This clonotype was seen more than once but under ten times. The rearrangement joins TRBV12-3 or TRBV12-4 to TRBJ2-2; 8 positions match TRBD1. The CDR3 sequence is 14 residues long. The trim removed 4 bases at V and 4 bases at J, leaving 2 bases unmatched. In DNA form, the CDR3 reads TGTGCCAGCAGTTCGACAGGGGCCACCGGGGAGCTGTTTTTT. This translates into CASSSTGATGELFF.

The chain is built from TRBV24-1 and TRBJ1-1, with a possible D match to TRBD1 (5 bases). Germline V gene lookup returns CDR1 KGHDR and CDR2 SFDVKD. The CDR3 consists of 12 residues. The V end lost 1 base, the J end lost 9 bases, and 8 bases lay between the germline ends. The CDR3 spells CATSDLGHQAFF. CDR3 coding DNA: TGTGCCACCAGTGATTTAGGACATCAAGCTTTCTTT.

This clonotype was observed a handful of times. The chain has TRBV6-2 or TRBV6-3 and TRBJ2-2; D not certain. The ends were cut back, 4 bases at V and 2 bases at J, with 11 bases in the middle. CDR1 and CDR2 (germline): MNHEY, SVGEGT. This CDR3 has 15 amino acids. As DNA, the CDR3 is TGTGCCAGCAGTTCCTCCCGGCCTAACACCGGGGAGCTGTTTTTT. This encodes CASSSSRPNTGELFF.

The chain joins TRBV25-1 to TRBJ2-5, with D maybe TRBD1 (6 bases). Per germline, CDR1 MGHDK and CDR2 SYGVNS. Deletions cut 9 bases from V and 2 bases from J, with 13 bases between. The CDR3 is 13 amino acids. This CDR3 is CARDRGKQETQYF. The CDR3 DNA sequence: TGTGCCAGAGATAGGGGGAAACAAGAGACCCAGTACTTC.

This clonotype was seen only a few times. The chain employs TRBV6-6 and TRBJ2-2; TRBD2 aligns across 10 bases. The V gene end was trimmed by 5 bases and the J gene end by 6 bases; junction bases not matched to a gene: 3. The CDR3 extends over 14 amino acids. Germline CDR1 and CDR2: MNHNY and SVGAGI (reference sequence). CDR3 sequence reads: CASSERGGPGELFF. The CDR3 nucleotides are TGTGCCAGCAGTGAGCGGGGGGGCCCCGGGGAGCTGTTTTTT.

This clonotype was seen a handful of times. V gene TRBV7-6 combines with J gene TRBJ2-2; 10 bases fit TRBD1. The CDR3 contains 15 residues. Germline CDR1 is SGHVS and CDR2 is FNYEAQ. V gave up 7 bases and J gave up 4 bases; unmatched junction bases: 6. CDR3 residues: CASNGDRGFTGELFF. The CDR3 DNA reads TGTGCCAGCAACGGGGACAGGGGATTCACCGGGGAGCTGTTTTTT.

The rearrangement uses TRBV7-2 and TRBJ1-1; D is unclear. CDR3 length equals 14 residues. Germline V gene sequence: CDR1 SGHTA, CDR2 FQGNSA. Trimming left V 2 bases short and J 8 bases short, with 15 bases between. Here the CDR3 reads CASSLRDWTHEAFF. In nucleotides, the CDR3 is TGTGCCAGCAGCTTAAGGGATTGGACGCACGAAGCTTTCTTT.

DNA of the CDR3: TGTGCCAGCAGTTTATCAACGGCAGGCTGGGACTATGGCTACACCTTC. This translates into CASSLSTAGWDYGYTF. The chain combines TRBV28 with TRBJ1-2; unclear D gene. V was pared by 1 base and J by 3 bases, with 15 bases between. Per germline, CDR1 MDHEN and CDR2 SYDVKM. The CDR3 extends over 16 amino acids.

The chain carries TRBV28 and TRBJ2-2; D might be TRBD2 (5 bases). Germline V gives CDR1 MDHEN, CDR2 SYDVKM. This CDR3 contains 15 residues. Trimming shortened V by 4 bases and J by 0 bases, and 9 bases separated the two germline ends. The CDR3 reads CASSSEDPNTGELFF. The CDR3 DNA is TGTGCCAGCAGTTCGGAGGACCCGAACACCGGGGAGCTGTTTTTT.

The chain has TRBV14 and TRBJ2-7; 7 bases are shared with TRBD2. Germline-derived CDR1 and CDR2 are SGHDN and FVKESK. This CDR3 has 14 residues. With 4 bases clipped from V and 5 bases from J, the junction kept 8 bases outside the gene matches. CDR3 amino acids: CASSRFQGGDEQYF. Here the CDR3 DNA reads TGTGCCAGCAGCCGTTTCCAGGGAGGGGACGAGCAGTACTTC. The full variable domain, rest sourced from reference TRBV14 and TRBJ2-7, is EAGVTQFPSHSVIEKGQTVTLRCDPISGHDNLYWYRRVMGKEIKFLLHFVKESKQDESGMPNNRFLAERTGGTYSTLKVQPAELEDSGVYFCASSRFQGGDEQYFGPGTRLTVT.